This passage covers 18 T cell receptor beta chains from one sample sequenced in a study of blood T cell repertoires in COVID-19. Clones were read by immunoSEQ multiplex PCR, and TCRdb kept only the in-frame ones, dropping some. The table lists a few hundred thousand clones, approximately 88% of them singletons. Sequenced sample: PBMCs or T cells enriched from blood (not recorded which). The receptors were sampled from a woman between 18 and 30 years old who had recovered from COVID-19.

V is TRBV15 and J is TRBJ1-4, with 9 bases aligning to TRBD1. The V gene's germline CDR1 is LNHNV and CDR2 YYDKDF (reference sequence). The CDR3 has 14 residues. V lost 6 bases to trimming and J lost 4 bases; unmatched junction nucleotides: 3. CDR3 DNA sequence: TGTGCCACCAGGAAGGACAGGGGTAATGAAAAACTGTTTTTT. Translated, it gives CATRKDRGNEKLFF.

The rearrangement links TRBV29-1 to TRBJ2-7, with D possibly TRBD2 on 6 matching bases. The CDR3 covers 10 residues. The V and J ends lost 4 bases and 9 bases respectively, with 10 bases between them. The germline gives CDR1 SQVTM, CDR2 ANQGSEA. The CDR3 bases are TGCAGCGTTGTGCGGGGAGCGCAGTACTTC. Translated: CSVVRGAQYF.

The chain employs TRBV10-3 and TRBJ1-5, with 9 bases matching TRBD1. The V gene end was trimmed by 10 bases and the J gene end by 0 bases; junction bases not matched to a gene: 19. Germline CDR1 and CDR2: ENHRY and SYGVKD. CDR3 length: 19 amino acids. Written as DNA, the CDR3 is TGTGCCACCAATACCCACCGGGACAGGGCACCGAGTAGCAATCAGCCCCAGCATTTT. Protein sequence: CATNTHRDRAPSSNQPQHF.

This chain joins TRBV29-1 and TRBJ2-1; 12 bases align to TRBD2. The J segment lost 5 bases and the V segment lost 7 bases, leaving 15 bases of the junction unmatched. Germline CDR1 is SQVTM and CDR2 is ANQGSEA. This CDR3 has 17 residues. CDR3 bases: TGCAGCGCCGCGACTAGCGGGAGCATGCACACCGACAATGAGCAGTTCTTC. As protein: CSAATSGSMHTDNEQFF.

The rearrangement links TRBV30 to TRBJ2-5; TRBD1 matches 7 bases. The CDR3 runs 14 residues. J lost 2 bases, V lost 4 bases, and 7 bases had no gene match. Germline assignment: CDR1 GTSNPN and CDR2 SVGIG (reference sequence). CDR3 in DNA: TGTGCCTGGATCTCTCTGGACAGGCAAGAGACCCAGTACTTC. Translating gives CAWISLDRQETQYF.

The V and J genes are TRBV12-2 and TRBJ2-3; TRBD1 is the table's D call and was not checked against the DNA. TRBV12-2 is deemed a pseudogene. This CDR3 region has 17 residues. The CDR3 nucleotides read TGTGCAAGTCGCCCATCACGGCACAGCCAGAGCACAGATACGCAGTATTTT. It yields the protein CASRPSRHSQSTDTQYF.

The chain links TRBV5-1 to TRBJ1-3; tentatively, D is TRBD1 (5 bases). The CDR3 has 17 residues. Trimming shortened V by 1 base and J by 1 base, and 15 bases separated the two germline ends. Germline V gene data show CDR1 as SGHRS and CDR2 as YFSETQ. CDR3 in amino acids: CASSLSGGTLSGNTIYF. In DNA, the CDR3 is TGCGCCAGCAGCTTGTCGGGAGGGACCCTATCTGGAAACACCATATATTTT.

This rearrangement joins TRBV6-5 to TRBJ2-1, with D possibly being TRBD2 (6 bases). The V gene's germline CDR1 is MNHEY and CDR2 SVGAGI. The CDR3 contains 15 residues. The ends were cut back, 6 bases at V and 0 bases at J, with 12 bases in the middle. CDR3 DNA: TGTGCCAGCAGGGACTATTTCAGCTCCTACAATGAGCAGTTCTTC. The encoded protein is CASRDYFSSYNEQFF.

CDR3 protein: CASSLRGGQLNTEAFF. The DNA of the CDR3 is TGTGCCAGCAGTTTAAGAGGCGGACAGTTGAACACTGAAGCTTTCTTT. The chain recombines TRBV27 with TRBJ1-1; weak D call: TRBD1 (6 bases). Trimming left V 2 bases short and J 0 bases short, with 13 bases between. CDR1 MNHEY and CDR2 SMNVEV come from the germline V gene (reference sequence). The CDR3 consists of 16 residues.

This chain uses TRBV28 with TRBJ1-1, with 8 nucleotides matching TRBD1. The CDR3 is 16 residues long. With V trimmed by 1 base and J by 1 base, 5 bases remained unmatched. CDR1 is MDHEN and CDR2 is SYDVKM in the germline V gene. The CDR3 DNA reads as TGTGCCAGCAGTTTATCTGCAGGGGGCCCGAACACTGAAGCTTTCTTT. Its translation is CASSLSAGGPNTEAFF.

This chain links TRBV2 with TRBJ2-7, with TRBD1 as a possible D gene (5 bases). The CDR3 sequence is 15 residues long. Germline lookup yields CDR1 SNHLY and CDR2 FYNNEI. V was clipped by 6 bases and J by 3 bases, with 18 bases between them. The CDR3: CASSEQETDFYEQYF. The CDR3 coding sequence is TGTGCCAGCAGCGAGCAGGAGACAGATTTCTACGAGCAGTACTTC.

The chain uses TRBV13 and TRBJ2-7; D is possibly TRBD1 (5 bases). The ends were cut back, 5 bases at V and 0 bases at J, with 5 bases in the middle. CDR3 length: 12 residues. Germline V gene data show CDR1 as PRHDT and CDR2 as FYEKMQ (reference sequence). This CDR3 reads CASSDSSYEQYF. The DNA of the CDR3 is TGTGCCAGCAGCGACAGCTCCTACGAGCAGTACTTC.

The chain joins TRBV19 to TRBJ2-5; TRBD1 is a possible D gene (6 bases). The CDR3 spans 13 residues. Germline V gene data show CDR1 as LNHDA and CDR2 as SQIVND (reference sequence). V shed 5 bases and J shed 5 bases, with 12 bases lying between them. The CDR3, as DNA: TGTGCCAGTAGTCAACAGGGCAGGGAGACCCAGTACTTC. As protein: CASSQQGRETQYF.

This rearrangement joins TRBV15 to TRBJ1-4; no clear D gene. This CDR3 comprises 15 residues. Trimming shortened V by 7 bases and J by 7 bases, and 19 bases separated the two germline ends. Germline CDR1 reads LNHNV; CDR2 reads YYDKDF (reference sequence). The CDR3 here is CATTPLDGRGEKLFF. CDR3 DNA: TGTGCCACCACTCCACTCGACGGTCGCGGTGAAAAACTGTTTTTT.

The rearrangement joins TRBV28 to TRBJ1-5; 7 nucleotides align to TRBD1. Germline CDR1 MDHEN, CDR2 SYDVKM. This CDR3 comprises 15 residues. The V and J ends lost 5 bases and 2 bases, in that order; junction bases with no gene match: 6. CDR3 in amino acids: CASSLQGFGNQPQHF. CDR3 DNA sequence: TGTGCCAGCAGTCTACAGGGGTTCGGCAATCAGCCCCAGCATTTT.

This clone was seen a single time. The CDR3 DNA sequence: TGTGCCAGCAGCTTAGTGGAGGGTCAGGAGGACACCGGGGAGCTGTTTTTT. Amino acid sequence: CASSLVEGQEDTGELFF. This chain joins TRBV13 and TRBJ2-2, with TRBD2 as a possible D gene (6 bases). This CDR3 is 17 amino acids long. Germline V gene sequence: CDR1 PRHDT, CDR2 FYEKMQ (reference sequence). Trimming shortened V by 1 base and J by 3 bases, and 15 bases separated the two germline ends.

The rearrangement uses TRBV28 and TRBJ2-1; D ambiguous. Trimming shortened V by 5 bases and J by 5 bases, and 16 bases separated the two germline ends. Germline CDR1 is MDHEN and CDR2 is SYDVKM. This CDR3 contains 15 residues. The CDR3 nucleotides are TGTGCCAGCAGTCTCCCAGTCCCCCCCCACAATGAGCAGTTCTTC. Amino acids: CASSLPVPPHNEQFF.

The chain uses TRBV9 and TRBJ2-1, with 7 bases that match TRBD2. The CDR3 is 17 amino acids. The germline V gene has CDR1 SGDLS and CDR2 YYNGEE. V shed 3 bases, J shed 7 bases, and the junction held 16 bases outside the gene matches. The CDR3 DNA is TGTGCCAGCAGCGCCCGGGAGGTCACAAAGAAAAGGAATGAGCAGTTCTTC. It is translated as CASSAREVTKKRNEQFF.